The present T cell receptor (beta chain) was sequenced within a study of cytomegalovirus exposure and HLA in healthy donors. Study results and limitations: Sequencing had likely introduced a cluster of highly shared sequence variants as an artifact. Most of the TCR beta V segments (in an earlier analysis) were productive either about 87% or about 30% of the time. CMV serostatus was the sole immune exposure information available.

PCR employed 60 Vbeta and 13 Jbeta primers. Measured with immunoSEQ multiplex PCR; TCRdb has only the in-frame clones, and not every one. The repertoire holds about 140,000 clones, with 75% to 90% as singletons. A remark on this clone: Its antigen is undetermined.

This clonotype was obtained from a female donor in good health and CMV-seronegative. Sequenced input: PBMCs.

The CDR3 DNA sequence: TGTGCCAGCAGCTTTGATACAGGGGGAGGCGAGCAGTACTTC. The encoded protein is CASSFDTGGGEQYF. This sequence joins TRBV5-8 and TRBJ2-7, with 8 positions matching TRBD1. Looked up from germline, CDR1 is SGHTS and CDR2 is YDEGEE. After removal of 2 bases from V and 6 bases from J, the junction contained 7 bases not matched to a gene. The CDR3 loop spans 14 amino acids.